The 25 T cell receptor beta chains listed next were all sequenced from one sample in a study of blood T cell repertoires in COVID-19. The protocol was immunoSEQ multiplex PCR, while the TCRdb copy is restricted to in-frame clones and leaves out a portion. This sample has 150,000 to 200,000 clones, with about 80% found just once. Material for sequencing was peripheral blood. The receptors here all came from a human donor in a cohort sampled during active COVID-19.

The chain employs TRBV19 and TRBJ1-5; TRBD1 might be the D (5 bases). CDR3 length equals 16 residues. The ends were cut back, 10 bases at V and 1 base at J, with 20 bases in the middle. Per the germline V gene, CDR1 is LNHDA and CDR2 is SQIVND (reference sequence). The CDR3 DNA reads TGTGCCACCACTGTTCCGGGGGGGATGAGCAATCAGCCCCAGCATTTT. Encoded protein: CATTVPGGMSNQPQHF.

This clone has just one count. The CDR3 DNA is TGTGCCATCAGTGGACTAGCGGGAACCTACGAGCAGTACTTC. Encoded protein: CAISGLAGTYEQYF. This chain joins TRBV10-3 and TRBJ2-7; 11 nucleotides match TRBD2. The CDR3 has 14 amino acids. The ends lost 4 bases at V and 2 bases at J; junction bases unmatched: 1. In germline, CDR1 is ENHRY, CDR2 SYGVKD.

The V call is TRBV5-6, the J call TRBJ1-3; D gene uncertain. The germline CDR1 and CDR2 sequences are SGHDT and YYEEEE. This CDR3 comprises 15 residues. V was shortened by 4 bases and J by 0 bases, with 11 bases between the two germline ends. Here the CDR3 reads CASSPDTFSGNTIYF. Here the CDR3 DNA reads TGTGCCAGCAGCCCCGACACCTTCTCTGGAAACACCATATATTTT.

The V call is TRBV7-9, the J call TRBJ1-4; 7 bases agree with TRBD1. The CDR3 length is 14 residues. With V trimmed by 3 bases and J by 4 bases, 2 bases remained unmatched. Looked up from germline, CDR1 is SEHNR and CDR2 is FQNEAQ (reference sequence). CDR3 sequence: CASSFRQGNEKLFF. The CDR3 DNA follows: TGTGCCAGCAGCTTTCGACAGGGTAATGAAAAACTGTTTTTT.

The rearrangement links TRBV7-6 to TRBJ1-1; 10 nucleotides align to TRBD1. Unmatched junction bases numbered 3, after V lost 1 base and J lost 4 bases. Germline loops: CDR1 SGHVS, CDR2 FNYEAQ. CDR3 length equals 15 residues. The CDR3 DNA follows: TGTGCCAGCAGCTTAGGGACAGGGGGAAGCACTGAAGCTTTCTTT. This gives the protein CASSLGTGGSTEAFF.

The V call is TRBV15, the J call TRBJ1-5, with D unresolved. Germline-derived CDR1 and CDR2 are LNHNV and YYDKDF (reference sequence). V was pared by 1 base and J by 11 bases, with 9 bases between. The CDR3 runs 12 residues. CDR3 protein: CATSRGGGAQHF. The DNA for the CDR3 is TGTGCCACCAGCAGAGGTGGCGGTGCCCAGCATTTT.

Concerning this clone itself: One end of the junction fails to match germline, which may point to a read error. This chain uses TRBV2 with TRBJ1-2; D is possibly TRBD1 (5 bases). The CDR3 runs to 11 residues. Germline-derived CDR1 and CDR2 are SNHLY and FYNNEI. The CDR3 reads CASSDRVADAF. The CDR3 coding sequence is TGTGCCAGCAGTGACAGGGTGGCAGACGCCTTC.

In regard to this clone: This sequence may be a read error, since a much larger clone differs from it by one base. The CDR3 DNA reads TGTGCCAGCAGCTTGACAGGGACCTACGAGCAGTACTTC. Protein sequence: CASSLTGTYEQYF. The chain has TRBV7-3 and TRBJ2-7, with 7 nucleotides matching TRBD1. Germline V gene lookup returns CDR1 SGHTA and CDR2 FQGTGA. CDR3 length equals 13 residues. V shed 3 bases, J shed 2 bases, and the junction held 1 base outside the gene matches.

The chain couples TRBV15 to TRBJ2-7; 9 nucleotides agree with TRBD1. The V and J ends lost 3 bases and 3 bases, in that order; junction bases with no gene match: 6. The CDR3 extends over 15 amino acids. Per the germline V gene, CDR1 is LNHNV and CDR2 is YYDKDF (reference sequence). For the CDR3, the DNA is TGTGCCACCAGCAGGGGGGGACAGGGAGGCTACGAGCAGTACTTC. Its protein product is CATSRGGQGGYEQYF.

This rearrangement joins TRBV27 to TRBJ2-1, with TRBD2 matching over 12 bases. This CDR3 contains 15 residues. V lost 1 base, J lost 10 bases, and 5 bases stayed unmatched. CDR1 and CDR2 from the germline V gene are MNHEY and SMNVEV (reference sequence). CDR3 amino acids: CASSLLTSGGMEQFF. DNA of the CDR3: TGTGCCAGCAGTTTATTGACTAGCGGGGGAATGGAGCAGTTCTTC.

The rearrangement uses TRBV18 and TRBJ1-1; D perhaps matches TRBD1 (6 bases). In germline, CDR1 is KGHSH, CDR2 LQKENI. The V end was cut by 6 bases, the J end by 0 bases, with 8 bases between. The CDR3 spans 13 residues. The CDR3 loop reads CASSGTLNTEAFF. The CDR3, as DNA: TGTGCCAGCTCCGGGACACTGAACACTGAAGCTTTCTTT. The entire variable domain, with the rest obtained from reference TRBV18 and TRBJ1-1, is as follows: NAGVMQNPRHLVRRRGQEARLRCSPMKGHSHVYWYRQLPEEGLKFMVYLQKENIIDESGMPKERFSAEFPKEGPSILRIQQVVRGDSAAYFCASSGTLNTEAFFGQGTRLTVV.

The chain has TRBV10-2 and TRBJ2-7, with D hard to call. Germline loops: CDR1 WSHSY, CDR2 SAAADI. CDR3 length equals 12 residues. With 5 bases removed from V and 4 bases from J, the gap between germline ends came to 9 bases. DNA for the CDR3: TGCGCCAGCAGTTCGCCCGGGTACGAGCAGTACTTC. As protein: CASSSPGYEQYF.

The genes are TRBV18 and TRBJ2-2, with TRBD1 matching over 9 bases. Per the germline V gene, CDR1 is KGHSH and CDR2 is LQKENI. CDR3 length: 16 residues. The ends lost 6 bases at V and 7 bases at J; junction bases unmatched: 12. CDR3: CASSRPGQGSLGELFF. The CDR3 DNA follows: TGTGCCAGCTCGCGACCGGGACAGGGTTCTCTCGGGGAGCTGTTTTTT.

The CDR3 sequence: CASSPIPDRGKDTQYF. Written as DNA, the CDR3 is TGTGCCAGCAGCCCAATCCCGGACAGGGGAAAGGATACGCAGTATTTT. V is TRBV7-3 and J is TRBJ2-3; the match to TRBD1 covers 9 bases. Per the germline V gene, CDR1 is SGHTA and CDR2 is FQGTGA. The CDR3 runs 16 residues. The V gene end was trimmed by 5 bases and the J gene end by 6 bases; junction bases not matched to a gene: 12.

The genes are TRBV5-1 and TRBJ2-7, with 11 bases identical to TRBD2. CDR1 SGHRS and CDR2 YFSETQ come from the germline V gene. V lost 1 base to trimming and J lost 4 bases; unmatched junction nucleotides: 10. The CDR3 is 17 amino acids. CDR3 loop: CASSLHTSGSSTYEQYF. Here the CDR3 DNA reads TGCGCCAGCAGCTTGCACACTAGCGGGAGTTCTACTTACGAGCAGTACTTC.

This chain joins TRBV6-5 and TRBJ2-2, with D perhaps TRBD1 (6 bases). Trimming took off 6 bases at V and 6 bases at J, with 14 bases between the two ends. The CDR3 is made up of 14 amino acids. The germline V gene has CDR1 MNHEY and CDR2 SVGAGI. This chain's CDR3 is CASRGTRLSGELFF. The DNA of the CDR3 is TGTGCCAGCAGGGGGACACGTCTGTCCGGGGAGCTGTTTTTT.

The chain recombines TRBV10-2 with TRBJ2-7; TRBD1 agrees at 9 bases. The germline V gene has CDR1 WSHSY and CDR2 SAAADI. This CDR3 has 14 amino acids. V was pared by 6 bases and J by 2 bases, with 5 bases of the junction left unmatched. CDR3 in amino acids: CASRGQGGPYEQYF. The CDR3 coding sequence is TGCGCCAGCAGGGGACAGGGTGGGCCCTACGAGCAGTACTTC.

The rearrangement uses TRBV18 and TRBJ1-2; a weak D match, TRBD1 (5 bases). CDR3 length: 13 residues. Trimming left V 3 bases short and J 4 bases short, with 9 bases between. The germline CDR1 and CDR2 sequences are KGHSH and LQKENI. CDR3 nucleotides: TGTGCCAGCTCACCGGGGGGAGCCTATGGCTACACCTTC. Translation gives CASSPGGAYGYTF.

This clone appeared once. J is TRBJ1-1 and V is TRBV19; D uncertain. The CDR3 totals 15 residues. CDR1 is LNHDA, CDR2 SQIVND, per germline (reference sequence). Trimming stripped 2 bases from V and 1 base from J, with 11 bases between. The CDR3 sequence is CASSIWAGANTEAFF. CDR3 DNA sequence: TGTGCCAGTAGTATATGGGCGGGAGCGAACACTGAAGCTTTCTTT. The variable domain in full, with the rest retrieved from reference TRBV19 and TRBJ1-1, is DGGITQSPKYLFRKEGQNVTLSCEQNLNHDAMYWYRQDPGQGLRLIYYSQIVNDFQKGDIAEGYSVSREKKESFPLTVTSAQKNPTAFYLCASSIWAGANTEAFFGQGTRLTVV.

This clone was counted a single time. The rearrangement links TRBV20-1 to TRBJ1-5, with a possible D match to TRBD1 (5 bases). The CDR3 sequence is 15 residues long. V dropped 6 bases and J dropped 7 bases, with 22 bases sitting between them. Germline V CDR1 and CDR2: DFQATT, SNEGSKA (reference sequence). This CDR3 reads CSASERGRVGQPQHF. In DNA form, the CDR3 reads TGCAGTGCCAGTGAGCGGGGCAGGGTGGGCCAGCCCCAGCATTTT.

The V call is TRBV5-1, the J call TRBJ1-1; 8 nucleotides agree with TRBD1. This CDR3 has 17 residues. Germline CDR1 and CDR2: SGHRS and YFSETQ. Germline trimming cut 0 bases from V and 4 bases from J; bases unmatched to any gene: 11. The CDR3 sequence: CASSLGQGAGGSTEAFF. The CDR3 DNA follows: TGCGCCAGCAGCTTGGGGCAGGGGGCAGGGGGTAGCACTGAAGCTTTCTTT.

The V call is TRBV6-1, the J call TRBJ1-2; possible D gene TRBD1, 6 bases. Trimming pared 2 bases from V and 5 bases from J, leaving 15 bases between. CDR3 length: 15 amino acids. Per germline, CDR1 MNHNS and CDR2 SASEGT. In nucleotides, the CDR3 is TGTGCCAGCAGTGAAAGCCCGGACAGTCCTTATGGCTACACCTTC. Protein sequence: CASSESPDSPYGYTF.

A remark on this clone: A junction boundary mismatches the germline segment, possibly from a read error. The CDR3 region is CASSLAQRGGQRRYEQYF. CDR3 nucleotide sequence: TGTGCTAGCAGCTTAGCGCAGAGAGGGGGACAAAGGAGATACGAGCAGTACTTC. V gene TRBV7-7 combines with J gene TRBJ2-7, with a possible D match to TRBD1 (6 bases). Looked up from germline, CDR1 is SSHAT and CDR2 is FNYEAQ (reference sequence). CDR3 size: 18 residues.

The rearrangement uses TRBV2 and TRBJ2-6, with D maybe TRBD1 (6 bases). Germline assignment: CDR1 SNHLY and CDR2 FYNNEI. The CDR3 has 15 residues. Deletions cut 7 bases from V and 0 bases from J, with 10 bases between. The CDR3 sequence: CASNRELSGANVLTF. Here the CDR3 DNA reads TGTGCCAGCAACAGGGAACTCTCTGGGGCCAACGTCCTGACTTTC.

The rearrangement uses TRBV10-3 and TRBJ2-1, with 8 bases aligning to TRBD2. The CDR3 loop spans 15 amino acids. Germline V gene data show CDR1 as ENHRY and CDR2 as SYGVKD. J gave up 0 bases and V 4 bases, and 2 bases lay outside the gene matches. The CDR3 region has the DNA TGTGCCATCAGTGGGGCGGGAGGCTCCTACAATGAGCAGTTCTTC. Protein sequence: CAISGAGGSYNEQFF.